A single T cell receptor beta chain is shown here with its context. Its antigen is not known. The junction and the germline gene differ at one end; a read error may be behind it. Within the sample, other DNA sequences also encode this same CDR3. This sample is drawn from a study of shared clonotypes between healthy human individuals. Study results and caveats: What limited the represented genetic and exposure-history diversity was the small number of donors.

Amplification in unsorted PBMC replicate PCRs started from around 310 ng DNA, which equals about 30,000 T cell genomes. Here immunoSEQ multiplex PCR was the method, and the copy in TCRdb shows in-frame clones only, minus some. The top ten clones hold more than 10% of a sample with about 460,000 clones, more than 70% of them seen once. This CDR3 spans 14 amino acids. The germline CDR1 and CDR2 sequences are SGHVS and FQNEAQ. The TCR sequence derives from a woman in her forties in good health. Some clones in this sample may be carry-over from other donors' samples. The chain uses TRBV7-8 and TRBJ1-5; weak D call: TRBD1 (5 bases). The sequenced material came from PBMCs. CDR3: CASSGRGVRQPQHF. CDR3 coding DNA: TGCGCCAGCAGCGGGAGAGGGGTCCGTCAGCCCCAGCATTTT.